These 26 T cell receptor beta chains came from one sample sequenced in a study of blood T cell repertoires in COVID-19 (dated by TCRdb to 2019 to 2021). Receptor amplification or capture employed the immunoSEQ multiplex PCR assay. Here the immuneACCESS table is served through TCRdb, limited to in-frame sequences with V and J called. Missing clones are a known gap in these copies; in checked studies unresolved V genes cover under half, and the rest lacks a known reason. Within this sample are about 200,000 clones, with 87% of them counted one time only. The ten largest clones represent 2% to 2.5% of the sample. Sample: PBMCs or T cells enriched from blood (not recorded which). These TCRs come from a woman aged 25 to 45 who had recovered from COVID-19.

The chain links TRBV24-1 to TRBJ1-1; possibly TRBD1 for D (6 bases). Germline V CDR1 and CDR2: KGHDR, SFDVKD. The germline V and J ends were trimmed by 4 bases and 4 bases, with 9 bases remaining between them. The CDR3 is 13 amino acids. The CDR3 here is CATSDRGGTEAFF. The CDR3 DNA reads as TGTGCCACCAGTGACAGGGGCGGCACTGAAGCTTTCTTT.

A few counts support this clone. This rearrangement joins TRBV6-1 to TRBJ1-2; D is unresolved. CDR3 length: 15 amino acids. Trimming left V 4 bases short and J 1 base short, with 13 bases between. Germline CDR1 is MNHNS and CDR2 is SASEGT. This CDR3 is CASSVAEFYNYGYTF. The DNA for the CDR3 is TGTGCCAGCAGTGTAGCAGAGTTTTATAACTATGGCTACACCTTC.

This clone appeared a few times. The chain is built from TRBV28 and TRBJ1-1, with 8 nucleotides matching TRBD1. J lost 2 bases, V lost 4 bases, and 6 bases had no gene match. Looked up from germline, CDR1 is MDHEN and CDR2 is SYDVKM. The CDR3 runs 15 residues. CDR3 sequence reads: CASSSQGARNTEAFF. In DNA form, the CDR3 reads TGTGCCAGCAGTTCCCAGGGGGCCCGTAACACTGAAGCTTTCTTT. The complete variable domain, with remaining parts taken from reference TRBV28 and TRBJ1-1, reads DVKVTQSSRYLVKRTGEKVFLECVQDMDHENMFWYRQDPGLGLRLIYFSYDVKMKEKGDIPEGYSVSREKKERFSLILESASTNQTSMYLCASSSQGARNTEAFFGQGTRLTVV.

The gene calls are TRBV5-6 and TRBJ1-4; D call uncertain. The CDR3 sequence is 16 residues long. The V gene lost 0 bases and the J gene lost 7 bases, with 16 bases spanning the gap. Germline V gene sequence: CDR1 SGHDT, CDR2 YYEEEE. The DNA of the CDR3 is TGTGCCAGCAGCTTGGTATCGGATCCTTGGAGTGAAAAACTGTTTTTT. Its protein is CASSLVSDPWSEKLFF.

V is TRBV7-9 and J is TRBJ1-5, with D tentatively TRBD1 (6 bases). V lost 5 bases to trimming and J lost 6 bases, with 14 bases between them. Per the germline V gene, CDR1 is SEHNR and CDR2 is FQNEAQ (reference sequence). The CDR3 is 14 amino acids. The chain's CDR3 is CASSLQGYSQPQHF. The CDR3 nucleotides read TGTGCCAGCAGCCTACAGGGATATAGTCAGCCCCAGCATTTT. The whole variable domain, filled in from reference TRBV7-9 and TRBJ1-5, reads DTGVSQNPRHKITKRGQNVTFRCDPISEHNRLYWYRQTLGQGPEFLTYFQNEAQLEKSRLLSDRFSAERPKGSFSTLEIQRTEQGDSAMYLCASSLQGYSQPQHFGDGTRLSIL.

This chain links TRBV30 with TRBJ1-2, with D possibly matching TRBD1 (6 bases). This CDR3 is built from 13 residues. Trimming removed 5 bases from V and 2 bases from J, with 12 bases in between. Germline V gene data show CDR1 as GTSNPN and CDR2 as SVGIG (reference sequence). CDR3 in DNA: TGTGCCTGGGAAGGGGGGGCCAACTATGGCTACACCTTC. This sequence encodes CAWEGGANYGYTF.

The chain employs TRBV7-2 and TRBJ1-1, with 7 positions matching TRBD1. Trimming removed 2 bases from V and 6 bases from J; junction bases left unmatched: 3. The CDR3 consists of 13 residues. CDR1 SGHTA and CDR2 FQGNSA come from the germline V gene. The CDR3 loop is CASSLQGGSEAFF. For the CDR3, the DNA is TGTGCCAGCAGCTTACAGGGGGGTTCTGAAGCTTTCTTT.

This clone came up once. J is TRBJ2-3 and V is TRBV4-1, with D possibly being TRBD2 (7 bases). V was pared by 0 bases and J by 0 bases, with 13 bases between. The CDR3 has 17 amino acids. The V gene's germline CDR1 is MGHRA and CDR2 YSYEKL. This CDR3 is CASSQEGGGTSTDTQYF. In DNA, the CDR3 is TGCGCCAGCAGCCAAGAGGGAGGGGGGACTAGCACAGATACGCAGTATTTT.

This sequence joins TRBV14 and TRBJ2-3; 12 bases are shared with TRBD2. Losses at the gene ends were 5 bases for V and 1 base for J; bases not matched to a gene: 4. The CDR3 runs to 16 residues. CDR1 and CDR2 (germline): SGHDN, FVKESK. The CDR3 spells CASSSRLAGGTDTQYF. The CDR3 nucleotides read TGTGCCAGCAGCTCCCGACTAGCGGGGGGCACAGATACGCAGTATTTT.

The CDR3 DNA follows: TGTGCCAGCAGTTTCAATAAAGCGGGGTACAACACAGATACGCAGTATTTT. Its protein product is CASSFNKAGYNTDTQYF. This sequence joins TRBV28 and TRBJ2-3; 7 nucleotides match TRBD2. The CDR3 is 17 amino acids. Germline CDR1 and CDR2: MDHEN and SYDVKM. Trimming cost V 3 bases and J 2 bases; bases outside gene matches: 11.

The gene calls are TRBV2 and TRBJ1-2; TRBD1 is a possible D gene (6 bases). This CDR3 comprises 15 residues. Germline V gene sequence: CDR1 SNHLY, CDR2 FYNNEI. Trimming removed 3 bases from V and 4 bases from J, with 15 bases in between. The CDR3 DNA reads as TGTGCCAGCAGTGAGGGGGGGCGGCCGAGCTATGGCTACACCTTC. Its translation is CASSEGGRPSYGYTF.

The chain carries TRBV7-6 and TRBJ2-5; TRBD2 matches 7 bases. The CDR3 has 14 amino acids. Germline V gives CDR1 SGHVS, CDR2 FNYEAQ. The V gene end was trimmed by 7 bases and the J gene end by 9 bases; junction bases not matched to a gene: 14. CDR3 sequence: CASTPAWLGGAQYF. As DNA, the CDR3 is TGTGCCAGCACCCCCGCGTGGTTGGGGGGGGCCCAGTACTTC.

The CDR3 protein is CASRKPWTNSYEQYF. In nucleotides, the CDR3 is TGTGCCAGCAGGAAACCTTGGACAAACTCCTACGAGCAGTACTTC. This chain joins TRBV6-5 and TRBJ2-7; weak D call: TRBD1 (5 bases). Trimming stripped 6 bases from V and 0 bases from J, with 15 bases between. The germline V gene encodes CDR1 MNHEY and CDR2 SVGAGI. The CDR3 loop spans 15 amino acids.

The gene calls are TRBV12-5 and TRBJ2-3; 7 bases align to TRBD2. Trimming took 1 base from V and 6 from J; bases not matched to a gene: 4. Per the germline V gene, CDR1 is LGHNT and CDR2 is FRNRAP. CDR3 length: 14 residues. The chain's CDR3 is CASGLGTSLDTQYF. The CDR3 DNA reads as TGTGCTAGTGGTTTGGGGACTAGTCTCGATACGCAGTATTTT.

The V and J genes are TRBV19 and TRBJ1-1; D gene unclear. This CDR3 spans 13 amino acids. Germline assignment: CDR1 LNHDA and CDR2 SQIVND (reference sequence). Deletions cut 5 bases from V and 6 bases from J, with 13 bases between. CDR3 sequence reads: CASSGQAGSEAFF. The CDR3 nucleotides are TGTGCCAGTAGTGGGCAGGCGGGTTCTGAAGCTTTCTTT.

The J gene is TRBJ2-7, the V gene TRBV19, with TRBD1 matching 9 bases. The V and J ends lost 4 bases and 2 bases, in that order; junction bases with no gene match: 6. Germline V gene sequence: CDR1 LNHDA, CDR2 SQIVND (reference sequence). CDR3 length: 15 amino acids. This CDR3 reads CASSTTGGEPYEQYF. The CDR3 region has the DNA TGTGCCAGTAGTACCACAGGGGGCGAACCCTACGAGCAGTACTTC.

The table lists this clone with a count of one. The chain couples TRBV3-1 (or the pseudogene TRBV3-2) to TRBJ2-2, with 10 bases that match TRBD2. The germline CDR1 and CDR2 sequences are LGHDT and YNNKEL (reference sequence). The CDR3 length is 16 residues. Trimming removed 1 base from V and 5 bases from J; junction bases left unmatched: 4. The CDR3 is CASSQVPGLATGELFF. The CDR3 nucleotides are TGTGCCAGCAGCCAAGTTCCGGGACTAGCGACCGGGGAGCTGTTTTTT.

This chain joins TRBV7-3 and TRBJ2-7; weak D call: TRBD2 (5 bases). The V end lost 5 bases, the J end lost 2 bases, and 10 bases lay between the germline ends. The CDR3 contains 13 residues. The V gene's germline CDR1 is SGHTA and CDR2 FQGTGA. The CDR3 here is CASSPTEAYEQYF. CDR3 DNA: TGTGCCAGCAGCCCGACGGAGGCCTACGAGCAGTACTTC.

The CDR3 nucleotides read TGCAGCGTTAATAGCGGGAGGGCCGGGTTCTTC. Encoded protein: CSVNSGRAGFF. This chain connects TRBV29-1 to TRBJ2-1, with TRBD2 matching over 11 bases. Trimming took 5 bases from V and 15 from J; bases not matched to a gene: 6. The CDR3 is 11 amino acids. Germline CDR1 is SQVTM and CDR2 is ANQGSEA.

This chain uses TRBV6-6 with TRBJ2-3, with D possibly being TRBD2 (5 bases). The germline V gene encodes CDR1 MNHNY and CDR2 SVGAGI (reference sequence). The CDR3 runs to 15 residues. V was cut by 7 bases and J by 2 bases, with 16 bases left in between. The CDR3 protein is CASTSTSILTDTQYF. Written as DNA, the CDR3 is TGTGCCAGCACCTCCACTAGTATACTCACAGATACGCAGTATTTT.

The chain recombines TRBV5-1 with TRBJ1-4; 8 bases fit TRBD1. The V and J ends lost 4 bases and 6 bases, in that order; junction bases with no gene match: 5. This CDR3 has 14 residues. The V gene's germline CDR1 is SGHRS and CDR2 YFSETQ. The CDR3 protein is CASSRTGNHEKLFF. CDR3 coding DNA: TGCGCCAGCAGCCGGACAGGGAACCATGAAAAACTGTTTTTT.

This chain connects TRBV11-2 to TRBJ1-2; a possible D gene is TRBD1 (6 bases). V lost 5 bases and J lost 3, with 13 bases in between. The CDR3 loop spans 14 amino acids. CDR1 and CDR2 from the germline V gene are SGHAT and FQNNGV. The DNA of the CDR3 is TGTGCCAGCAGCCTCGGGGGGCGCGACTATGGCTACACCTTC. Encoded protein: CASSLGGRDYGYTF.

The rearrangement uses TRBV30 and TRBJ2-7, with 8 nucleotides matching TRBD1. Germline lookup yields CDR1 GTSNPN and CDR2 SVGIG (reference sequence). This CDR3 region has 14 residues. V lost 2 bases, J lost 3 bases, and 6 bases stayed unmatched. CDR3 DNA: TGTGCCTGGAGTTACGGACAGGGTTACTACGAGCAGTACTTC. Translating it yields CAWSYGQGYYEQYF.

V is TRBV7-3 and J is TRBJ2-3; 7 bases are shared with TRBD1. Losses at the gene ends were 2 bases for V and 2 bases for J; bases not matched to a gene: 10. CDR1 is SGHTA, CDR2 FQGTGA, per germline. This CDR3 is built from 17 residues. In DNA, the CDR3 is TGTGCCAGCAGCTTAGGGATACAGGGGCGACACACAGATACGCAGTATTTT. This gives the protein CASSLGIQGRHTDTQYF.

The rearrangement joins TRBV2 to TRBJ1-6, with 9 bases identical to TRBD1. V was clipped by 6 bases and J by 10 bases; unmatched bases: 7. This CDR3 is built from 14 residues. Germline assignment: CDR1 SNHLY and CDR2 FYNNEI. CDR3 residues: CASRPTGGQSPLHF. CDR3 nucleotides: TGTGCCAGCAGACCGACAGGGGGTCAATCACCCCTCCACTTT.

The chain recombines TRBV6-5 with TRBJ1-4; tentative D call: TRBD1 (5 bases). The V end lost 0 bases, the J end lost 1 base, and 6 bases lay between the germline ends. The CDR3 spans 15 residues. Germline assignment: CDR1 MNHEY and CDR2 SVGAGI. CDR3 sequence reads: CASSYSGGTNEKLFF. DNA of the CDR3: TGTGCCAGCAGTTACTCGGGGGGAACTAATGAAAAACTGTTTTTT.